The sequence of this T cell receptor beta chain was determined in a study of OX40 agonist ivuxolimab in advanced cancers. The study's findings and limits: Among T cells, CD8+ cells averaged more expanded clones than CD4+ cells. In the 0.1 to 3.0 mg/kg range, CD4+ and CD8+ blood T cells had expanded clonally by week 6.

On this clone itself: What it recognizes is unknown.

Germline V gene sequence: CDR1 LGHNA, CDR2 YSLEER. V trimming: 0 bases; J trimming: 5 bases; junction bases outside the gene matches: 13. This CDR3 comprises 18 residues. Libraries were prepared by immunoSEQ multiplex PCR; TCRdb keeps only in-frame clonotypes and omits some of them. The sample lists 74,000 or so clones; under 95% were seen once. Specimen: CD4+ or CD8+ T cells sorted from blood, collected in a trial of the OX40 agonist ivuxolimab. This TCR was sampled from an adult with an advanced solid tumor such as melanoma, head and neck, liver or kidney cancer. V usage is TRBV4-3 and J usage is TRBJ2-5; 9 bases are shared with TRBD2. The DNA of the CDR3 is TGCGCCAGCAGCCAAGAGTCGGCGGGGGGGTACAAAGAGGAGACCCAGTACTTC. Amino acid sequence: CASSQESAGGYKEETQYF.